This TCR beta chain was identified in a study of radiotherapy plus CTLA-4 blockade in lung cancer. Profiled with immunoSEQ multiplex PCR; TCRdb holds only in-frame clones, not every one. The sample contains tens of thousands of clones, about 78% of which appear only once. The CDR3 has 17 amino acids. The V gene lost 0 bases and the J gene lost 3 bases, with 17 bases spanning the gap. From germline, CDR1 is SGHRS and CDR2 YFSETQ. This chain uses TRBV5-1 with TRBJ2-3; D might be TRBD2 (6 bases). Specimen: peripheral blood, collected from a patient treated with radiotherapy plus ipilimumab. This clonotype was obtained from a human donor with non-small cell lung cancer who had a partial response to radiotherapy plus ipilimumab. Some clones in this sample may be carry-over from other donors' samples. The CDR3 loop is CASSLGLAKSVTDTQYF. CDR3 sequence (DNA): TGCGCCAGCAGCTTGGGTCTAGCGAAAAGCGTTACAGATACGCAGTATTTT.